What follows are 3 T cell receptor beta chains derived from one specimen sequenced in a study of vaccination and CD4 T cells after COVID-19. Described treatment: approximately nine-day PBMC culture with coronavirus spike peptide pools or control peptides (ViraFEST assay). Harvesting of the unexposed donor's CD4+ T cells predated the COVID-19 pandemic (2011-2018). No antigen has been identified for these receptors. CD4+ T cells that had been cultured provided DNA sequenced with the Oncomine TCR Beta short-read assay. DNA came from CD4+ T cells after culture. TCRdb reprocessed the PCR reads with MiXCR, giving one entry per CDR3 protein. Of thousands of distinct CDR3 sequences listed, roughly a third are singletons. Source material: CD4+ T cells from blood, cultured in vitro. The receptors shown here come from a human donor in good health.

The V gene is TRBV20-1, the J gene TRBJ2-7, with D tentatively TRBD1 (5 bases). Germline-derived CDR1 and CDR2 are DFQATT and SNEGSKA (reference sequence). Trimming removed 2 bases from V and 2 bases from J, with 13 bases in between. This CDR3 comprises 14 residues. The CDR3 spells CSARSQGSPYEQYF. The CDR3 region has the DNA TGCAGTGCTAGAAGCCAGGGTTCTCCCTACGAGCAGTACTTC.

This rearrangement joins TRBV6-1 to TRBJ2-1; 11 positions match TRBD1. The V segment lost 10 bases and the J segment 3 bases; nucleotides outside the gene matches: 8. CDR1 MNHNS and CDR2 SASEGT come from the germline V gene. This CDR3 contains 15 residues. The CDR3 DNA is TGTGCCACCATATCCGGGACAGGGGGCTACAATGAGCAGTTCTTC. As protein: CATISGTGGYNEQFF.

The chain is built from TRBV27 and TRBJ2-3; 9 nucleotides agree with TRBD1. CDR1 and CDR2 (germline): MNHEY, SMNVEV (reference sequence). The trim removed 4 bases at V and 7 bases at J, leaving 9 bases unmatched. The CDR3 contains 15 residues. This chain's CDR3 is CASSSIRDRVNTQYF. CDR3 nucleotide sequence: TGTGCCAGCAGTTCAATCCGGGACAGGGTAAATACGCAGTATTTT.